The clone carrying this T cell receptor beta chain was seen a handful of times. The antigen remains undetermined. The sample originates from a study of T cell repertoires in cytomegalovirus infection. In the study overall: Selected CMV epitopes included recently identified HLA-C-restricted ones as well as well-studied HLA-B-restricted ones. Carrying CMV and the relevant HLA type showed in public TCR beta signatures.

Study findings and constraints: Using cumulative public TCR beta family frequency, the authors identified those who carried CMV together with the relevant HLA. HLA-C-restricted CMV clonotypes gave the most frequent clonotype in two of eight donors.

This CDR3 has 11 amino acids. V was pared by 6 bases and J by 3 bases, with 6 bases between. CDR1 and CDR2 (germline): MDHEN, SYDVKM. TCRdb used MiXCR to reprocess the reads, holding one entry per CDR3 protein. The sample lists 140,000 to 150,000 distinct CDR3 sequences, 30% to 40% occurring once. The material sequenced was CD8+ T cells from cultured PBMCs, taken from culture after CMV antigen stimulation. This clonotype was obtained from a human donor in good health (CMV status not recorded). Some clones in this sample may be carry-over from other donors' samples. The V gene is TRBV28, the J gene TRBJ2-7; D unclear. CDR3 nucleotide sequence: TGTGCCAGCAGCCCTTACTACGAGCAGTACTTC. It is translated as CASSPYYEQYF. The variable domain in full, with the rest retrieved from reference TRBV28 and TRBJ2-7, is DVKVTQSSRYLVKRTGEKVFLECVQDMDHENMFWYRQDPGLGLRLIYFSYDVKMKEKGDIPEGYSVSREKKERFSLILESASTNQTSMYLCASSPYYEQYFGPGTRLTVT.